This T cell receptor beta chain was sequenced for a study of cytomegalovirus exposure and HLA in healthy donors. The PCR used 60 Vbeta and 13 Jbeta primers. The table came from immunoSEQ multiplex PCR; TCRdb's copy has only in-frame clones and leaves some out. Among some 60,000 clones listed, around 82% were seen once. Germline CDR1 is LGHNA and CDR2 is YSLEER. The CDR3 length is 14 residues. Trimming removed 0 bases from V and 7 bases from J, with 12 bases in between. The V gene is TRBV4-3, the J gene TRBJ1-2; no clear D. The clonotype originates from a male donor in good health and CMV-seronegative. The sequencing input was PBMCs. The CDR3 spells CASSQDLGGIGYTF. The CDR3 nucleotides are TGCGCCAGCAGCCAAGATCTGGGAGGGATTGGCTACACCTTC.